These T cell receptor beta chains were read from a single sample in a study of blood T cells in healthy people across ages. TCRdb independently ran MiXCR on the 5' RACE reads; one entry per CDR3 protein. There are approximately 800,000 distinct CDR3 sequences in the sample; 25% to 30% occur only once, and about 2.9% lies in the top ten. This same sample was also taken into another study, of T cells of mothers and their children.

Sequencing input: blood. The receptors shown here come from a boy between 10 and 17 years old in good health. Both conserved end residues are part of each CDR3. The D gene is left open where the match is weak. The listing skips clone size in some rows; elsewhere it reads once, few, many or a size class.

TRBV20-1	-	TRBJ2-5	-	TGCAGTGCCACCCATCCCCTGGGAGAGACCCAGTACTTC	CSATHPLGETQYF
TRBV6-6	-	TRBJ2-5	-	TGTGCCAGCAGTTACGAGAACACGGAGATCCAGTACTTC	CASSYENTEIQYF
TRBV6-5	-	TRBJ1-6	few	TGTGCCAGCAGTTACTCGAACAGGGCATCCTATAATTCACCCCTCCACTTT	CASSYSNRASYNSPLHF
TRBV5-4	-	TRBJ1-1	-	TGTGCCGGCAGCTTGGCCGGTCAGGGAAGCTATAGGGCTGAAGCTTTCTTT	CAGSLAGQGSYRAEAFF
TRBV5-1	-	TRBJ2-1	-	TGCGCCAGCAGCTTGGATCAAGCAGAGCAGTTCTTC	CASSLDQAEQFF
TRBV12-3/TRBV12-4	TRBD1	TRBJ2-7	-	TGTGCCAGCACCCAACGGACAGGGGCTCAATACGAGCAGTACTTC	CASTQRTGAQYEQYF
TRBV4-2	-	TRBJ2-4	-	TGTGCCAGCAGCCAAGATCCGGTGGGGGCCAAAAACATTCAGTACTTC	CASSQDPVGAKNIQYF
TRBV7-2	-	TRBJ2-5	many	TGTGCCAGCAGCTTCGGGATCCAAGAGACCCAGTACTTC	CASSFGIQETQYF
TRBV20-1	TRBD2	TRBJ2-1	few	TGCAGTGCTAGAGATCCCCGGACTAGCTTTCTGGTTGAGCAGTTCTTC	CSARDPRTSFLVEQFF
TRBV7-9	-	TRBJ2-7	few	TGTGCCAGCAGCTTAGCGCCGGTACAGACCTACGAGCAGTACTTC	CASSLAPVQTYEQYF
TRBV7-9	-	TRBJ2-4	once	TGTGCCAGCAGCCCACGGGGTGAGGGGCCGGGCATTCAGTACTTC	CASSPRGEGPGIQYF
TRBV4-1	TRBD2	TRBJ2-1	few	TGCGCCAGCAGCCTGTCTGGGCTAGCGGCCTACAATGAGCAGTTCTTC	CASSLSGLAAYNEQFF
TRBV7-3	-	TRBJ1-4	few	TGTGCCAGCAGCCCAGGGATAGGTGCTAATGAAAAACTGTTTTTT	CASSPGIGANEKLFF
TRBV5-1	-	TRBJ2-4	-	TGCGCCAGCAGCCTAGGTGGGCGATTTGACATTCAGTACTTC	CASSLGGRFDIQYF
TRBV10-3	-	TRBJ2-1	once	TGTGCCATCAGTTGGGACCCCGGGAATGAGCAGTTCTTC	CAISWDPGNEQFF
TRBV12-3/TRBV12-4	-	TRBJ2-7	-	TGTGCCAGTGCCGGGACCATATATGGGGAGCAGTACTTC	CASAGTIYGEQYF
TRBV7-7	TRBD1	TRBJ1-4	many	TGTGCCAGCAGCTTACGACAGGGGTTTAATGAAAAACTGTTTTTT	CASSLRQGFNEKLFF
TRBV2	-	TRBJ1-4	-	TGTGCGCGGCGGATGGCGGGGCAAGATGAAAAACTGTTTTTT	CARRMAGQDEKLFF
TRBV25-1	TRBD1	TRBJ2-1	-	TGTGCCAGCAGTGATCACAGGGGCCTATACAATGAGCAGTTCTTC	CASSDHRGLYNEQFF
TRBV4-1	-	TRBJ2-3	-	TGCGCCAGCAGCCATCAACTCCAGGGTACAGATACGCAGTATTTT	CASSHQLQGTDTQYF
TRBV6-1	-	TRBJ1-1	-	TGTGCCAGCGAAGGGGGGACTGAAGCTTTCTTT	CASEGGTEAFF
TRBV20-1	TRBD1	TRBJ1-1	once	TGCAGGGTCAGGACAGGCAAAAACACTGAAGCTTTCTTT	CRVRTGKNTEAFF